These T cell receptor beta chains were read from a single sample in a study of T cells after yellow fever vaccination. TCRdb reprocessed the 5' RACE reads via MiXCR and lists one record per CDR3 protein. The sample includes under 300,000 distinct CDR3 sequences, 6.5% to 7.5% of them seen just once. The sequencing here drew on CD4+ T cells sorted from PBMCs, taken on the day of the yellow fever booster vaccination. These receptors were collected from a man in his thirties or forties who received the YFV17D yellow fever vaccine. Both conserved end residues are part of each CDR3. A D gene is named only where the DNA matches it firmly. Only part of the rows carry a size: once, few, many, or a class if the clone is expanded.

TRBV11-3	-	TRBJ2-1	-	CASSLDQRDNYNEQFF	TGTGCCAGCAGCTTAGATCAGCGGGACAACTACAATGAGCAGTTCTTC
TRBV5-6	-	TRBJ2-4	few	CASSYRSAKNIQYF	TGTGCCAGCAGCTATAGATCTGCCAAAAACATTCAGTACTTC
TRBV3-2	-	TRBJ2-1	many	CASSQESGISGADIRGPYNEQFF	TGTGCCAGCAGCCAAGAGTCCGGGATTAGCGGGGCTGACATAAGGGGCCCCTACAATGAGCAGTTCTTC
TRBV7-6	-	TRBJ2-5	-	CASSLVWTPQETQYF	TGTGCCAGCAGCCTAGTGTGGACACCACAAGAGACCCAGTACTTC
TRBV20-1	-	TRBJ1-1	-	CSASPGRGRTEAFF	TGCAGTGCTAGTCCCGGGCGCGGTCGCACTGAAGCTTTCTTT
TRBV11-2	-	TRBJ2-1	many	CASSPLAGLRNEQFF	TGTGCCAGCAGTCCCTTGGCAGGGCTGCGCAATGAGCAGTTCTTC
TRBV24-1	TRBD1	TRBJ1-1	few	CATEDRTGEAFF	TGTGCCACCGAAGATAGGACAGGGGAAGCTTTCTTT
TRBV7-9	-	TRBJ2-1	-	CASSPPGQPYNEQFF	TGTGCCAGCAGCCCCCCGGGGCAGCCGTACAATGAGCAGTTCTTC
TRBV20-1	TRBD2	TRBJ2-1	few	CSAGSGRARNEQFF	TGCAGTGCTGGAAGCGGGAGGGCCAGGAATGAGCAGTTCTTC
TRBV7-3	-	TRBJ2-7	once	CASSPQSEVEQYF	TGTGCCAGCAGCCCCCAATCGGAGGTCGAGCAGTACTTC
TRBV5-1	-	TRBJ2-7	many	CASSLTMDPEQYF	TGCGCCAGCAGCTTGACAATGGATCCCGAGCAGTACTTC
TRBV3-1	-	TRBJ2-7	many	CASSHGAISYEQYF	TGTGCCAGCAGCCACGGGGCTATCTCCTACGAGCAGTACTTC
TRBV7-2	TRBD2	TRBJ2-3	many	CASSYSSGSTDTQYF	TGTGCCAGCAGTTATTCTAGCGGAAGCACAGATACGCAGTATTTT
TRBV24-1	-	TRBJ1-5	few	CATSDSGGVQPQHF	TGTGCCACCAGTGATTCGGGGGGGGTTCAGCCCCAGCATTTT
TRBV7-2	-	TRBJ1-1	many	CASSSSRTTEAFF	TGTGCCAGCAGCTCGTCGAGGACTACTGAAGCTTTCTTT
TRBV7-9	TRBD1	TRBJ2-7	-	CASSSTLGGRSSYEQYF	TGTGCCAGCAGCTCAACTTTAGGGGGCAGGAGCTCCTACGAGCAGTACTTC